This T cell receptor (beta chain) was obtained from a study of T cells in Graves' hyperthyroidism and ophthalmopathy. Whole-study context: Prior to any treatment, at the point of initial diagnosis, peripheral blood was collected.

This clonotype appeared many times. The antigen remains unidentified. This CDR3 is 17 amino acids long. The germline V gene has CDR1 SGHVS and CDR2 FQNEAQ. Trimming took 8 bases from V and 2 from J, leaving 21 bases between them. Broader study findings: From stable hyperthyroidism, ophthalmopathy was set apart by a 13 V-J model.

Amplification targeted TCR beta CDR3 regions from RNA transcripts. Primed by the HTBI set, a first-round RT-PCR was run on the TCR CDR3. TCRdb re-analysed the multiplex PCR reads in MiXCR, keeping a single row per CDR3 protein. The sample lists approximately 520,000 distinct CDR3 sequences, 24% occurring once. This chain joins TRBV7-8 and TRBJ2-2, with TRBD1 as a possible D gene (7 bases). This clonotype was sampled from a woman under 40 with Graves' ophthalmopathy. The sequenced material came from blood. The chain's CDR3 is CASPKGAGLLNTGELFF. CDR3 bases: TGTGCCAGCCCCAAGGGGGCGGGACTCCTAAACACCGGGGAGCTGTTTTTT.